This T cell receptor (beta chain) was identified during a study of blood T cell repertoires in COVID-19. Background on the study: Sources were T cells, B-cell-depleted T cells, or PBMCs; the material itself was cDNA or gDNA.

Per the original methods: Estimates of nucleated cell counts were drawn from the amplification of reference gene primers. Sequencing was performed with immunoSEQ multiplex PCR; in TCRdb, only in-frame clones are kept and a portion is missing. From that table come the V and J calls and clone size; the DNA was used to work out D and trimming. The repertoire consists of about 200,000 clones, with 81% occurring once and the leading ten covering about 8%. CDR3 size: 15 residues. V shed 1 base and J shed 1 base, with 10 bases lying between them. CDR1 SGHTA and CDR2 FQGNSA come from the germline V gene. This chain joins TRBV7-2 and TRBJ2-5, with D tentatively TRBD2 (6 bases). This receptor was taken from an elderly woman with acute or convalescent COVID-19. The sample comprised peripheral blood. CDR3 nucleotides: TGTGCCAGCAGCTTAGGTTTGGGGGGCCAAGAGACCCAGTACTTC. Its translation: CASSLGLGGQETQYF.